Each of the 20 T cell receptor beta chains below was sequenced from the same sample in a study of cytomegalovirus exposure and HLA in healthy donors. Researchers ran the PCR with 60 Vbeta and 13 Jbeta primers. Using immunoSEQ multiplex PCR, the repertoire was profiled, and TCRdb retains in-frame clones only, with some absent. The top ten clones hold 2.9% of a sample with around 130,000 clones, about 75% of them seen once. The specimen sequenced was PBMCs. The origin of the receptors is a woman aged 35 to 49 in good health and CMV-seropositive.

This clone has a single count. The CDR3 spells CAWMLTGTNGELFF. In nucleotides, the CDR3 is TGTGCCTGGATGTTGACAGGGACGAATGGGGAGCTGTTTTTT. The gene calls are TRBV30 and TRBJ2-2, with TRBD1 matching 7 bases. The germline gives CDR1 GTSNPN, CDR2 SVGIG (reference sequence). The CDR3 spans 14 residues. With 4 bases clipped from V and 8 bases from J, the junction kept 10 bases outside the gene matches.

This clone has a handful of counts. The rearrangement uses TRBV27 and TRBJ1-5; 7 nucleotides match TRBD1. V dropped 5 bases and J dropped 5; count of bases not matched to a gene: 12. Germline CDR1 MNHEY, CDR2 SMNVEV (reference sequence). This CDR3 contains 16 residues. The chain's CDR3 is CASSPQGTAFYQPQHF. DNA for the CDR3: TGTGCCAGCAGTCCGCAGGGGACAGCCTTTTATCAGCCCCAGCATTTT.

Here the CDR3 DNA reads TGTGCCAGCAGTACCCGTGAGCGGGACACCTCCTACGAGCAGTACTTC. It codes for CASSTRERDTSYEQYF. The J gene is TRBJ2-7, the V gene TRBV28; TRBD2 might be the D (7 bases). The CDR3 loop spans 16 amino acids. CDR1 is MDHEN, CDR2 SYDVKM, per germline. V lost 5 bases and J 0 bases, leaving 17 bases between the germline ends. The entire variable domain, with the rest obtained from reference TRBV28 and TRBJ2-7, is as follows: DVKVTQSSRYLVKRTGEKVFLECVQDMDHENMFWYRQDPGLGLRLIYFSYDVKMKEKGDIPEGYSVSREKKERFSLILESASTNQTSMYLCASSTRERDTSYEQYFGPGTRLTVT.

V gene TRBV6-5 combines with J gene TRBJ2-3; possibly TRBD1 for D (5 bases). From germline, CDR1 is MNHEY and CDR2 SVGAGI. Trimming removed 0 bases at V and 7 bases at J, with 14 bases between. CDR3 size: 15 residues. The CDR3 sequence is CASSYSARELNTQYF. DNA for the CDR3: TGTGCCAGCAGTTACTCGGCCAGGGAATTGAATACGCAGTATTTT.

The chain has TRBV6-1 and TRBJ1-1; TRBD1 matches 8 bases. Germline V gives CDR1 MNHNS, CDR2 SASEGT. The CDR3 is 14 residues long. The junction had 9 bases not matched to a gene; V was cut back by 8 bases and J by 4 bases. The CDR3, as DNA: TGTGCCAGCTCTACAGGGGGTTCGGTCACTGAAGCTTTCTTT. Translating gives CASSTGGSVTEAFF.

The rearrangement uses TRBV28 and TRBJ2-5, with 9 bases identical to TRBD2. CDR1 and CDR2 from the germline V gene are MDHEN and SYDVKM. Germline trimming cut 6 bases from V and 1 base from J; bases unmatched to any gene: 6. The CDR3 covers 15 residues. CDR3 DNA sequence: TGTGCCAGCAGAACAAGACTAGCGGTCCAAGAGACCCAGTACTTC. This sequence encodes CASRTRLAVQETQYF.

This clone was counted between two and nine times. This chain joins TRBV15 and TRBJ1-1; tentatively, D is TRBD1 (5 bases). The CDR3 has 15 residues. With 0 bases removed from V and 1 base from J, the gap between germline ends came to 9 bases. CDR1 and CDR2 from the germline V gene are LNHNV and YYDKDF (reference sequence). CDR3: CATSRDPGQNTEAFF. CDR3 nucleotides: TGTGCCACCAGCAGAGATCCCGGACAGAACACTGAAGCTTTCTTT.

The J gene is TRBJ2-7, the V gene TRBV5-6, with D possibly TRBD1 on 5 matching bases. CDR1 and CDR2 from the germline V gene are SGHDT and YYEEEE. This CDR3 is built from 16 residues. V lost 4 bases and J lost 0, with 17 bases in between. This CDR3 is CASSDETQGYSYEQYF. DNA of the CDR3: TGTGCCAGCAGCGATGAGACTCAGGGATACTCCTACGAGCAGTACTTC.

This clone turned up a few times. V is TRBV4-1 and J is TRBJ2-5; D might be TRBD2 (5 bases). Germline V gene data show CDR1 as MGHRA and CDR2 as YSYEKL. The CDR3 loop spans 15 amino acids. V was clipped by 3 bases and J by 5 bases, with 16 bases between them. The CDR3 bases are TGCGCCAGCAGCCAGGAGACTTTAACGGGGGAGACCCAGTACTTC. It translates to CASSQETLTGETQYF.

The chain employs TRBV9 and TRBJ1-1; TRBD1 matches 8 bases. This CDR3 has 15 residues. The V and J ends lost 3 bases and 3 bases, in that order; junction bases with no gene match: 7. Germline CDR1 SGDLS, CDR2 YYNGEE. DNA of the CDR3: TGTGCCAGCAGCGCCTCCGGGACAGGTCACACTGAAGCTTTCTTT. The encoded protein is CASSASGTGHTEAFF.

The chain combines TRBV5-4 with TRBJ1-5; the match to TRBD1 covers 9 bases. This CDR3 has 15 residues. Germline-derived CDR1 and CDR2 are SGHNT and YYREEE (reference sequence). V shed 0 bases, J shed 5 bases, and the junction held 3 bases outside the gene matches. The CDR3 protein is CASSLDDRGDQPQHF. The CDR3 region has the DNA TGTGCCAGCAGCTTGGACGACAGGGGGGATCAGCCCCAGCATTTT.

The chain uses TRBV30 and TRBJ2-3; D unresolved. From germline, CDR1 is GTSNPN and CDR2 SVGIG (reference sequence). V was shortened by 5 bases and J by 5 bases, with 8 bases between the two germline ends. The CDR3 spans 11 residues. The CDR3: CAWAVLDTQYF. Written as DNA, the CDR3 is TGTGCCTGGGCGGTTCTAGATACGCAGTATTTT.

This clone was seen a handful of times. The chain employs TRBV2 and TRBJ1-2; TRBD1 agrees at 7 bases. The CDR3 loop spans 15 amino acids. V lost 6 bases and J lost 4; bases outside the gene matches: 11. Germline loops: CDR1 SNHLY, CDR2 FYNNEI. The CDR3 region is CASRFGTDLSYGYTF. DNA for the CDR3: TGTGCCAGCAGATTCGGGACAGACCTTTCCTATGGCTACACCTTC. Together with reference TRBV2 and TRBJ1-2, the CDR3 gives the full variable domain: EPEVTQTPSHQVTQMGQEVILRCVPISNHLYFYWYRQILGQKVEFLVSFYNNEISEKSEIFDDQFSVERPDGSNFTLKIRSTKLEDSAMYFCASRFGTDLSYGYTFGSGTRLTVV.

The rearrangement uses TRBV30 and TRBJ1-4; D gene uncertain. CDR3 size: 16 residues. CDR1 GTSNPN and CDR2 SVGIG come from the germline V gene (reference sequence). Trimming took 0 bases from V and 3 from J, leaving 14 bases between them. The CDR3 DNA is TGTGCCTGGAGTGTACCGGAGGCAGGCGCTAATGAAAAACTGTTTTTT. Its translation is CAWSVPEAGANEKLFF.

This clone was counted between two and nine times. The rearrangement uses TRBV18 and TRBJ1-5; D call uncertain. Trimming took 8 bases from V and 2 from J, leaving 10 bases between them. Germline CDR1 is KGHSH and CDR2 is LQKENI. This CDR3 region has 13 residues. CDR3 DNA sequence: TGTGCCAGCAGGCCGGCGGGCAATCAGCCCCAGCATTTT. The encoded protein is CASRPAGNQPQHF.

This clone has just one count. The J gene is TRBJ1-4, the V gene TRBV4-1; D is undetermined. The CDR3 has 15 amino acids. The V end lost 1 base, the J end lost 5 bases, and 11 bases lay between the germline ends. Germline loops: CDR1 MGHRA, CDR2 YSYEKL. CDR3 residues: CASSQVGGGNEKLFF. The CDR3 nucleotides read TGCGCCAGCAGCCAAGTAGGAGGAGGGAATGAAAAACTGTTTTTT.

This chain uses TRBV7-2 with TRBJ2-5, with TRBD2 matching 12 bases. The V gene end was trimmed by 3 bases and the J gene end by 1 base; junction bases not matched to a gene: 6. The length of the CDR3 is 17 residues. Germline lookup yields CDR1 SGHTA and CDR2 FQGNSA. CDR3 in amino acids: CASSFRRTSGTQETQYF. As DNA, the CDR3 is TGTGCCAGCAGCTTTCGACGGACTAGCGGGACCCAAGAGACCCAGTACTTC.

The genes are TRBV5-1 and TRBJ2-7; maybe TRBD2 (6 bases). Trimming removed 0 bases from V and 4 bases from J, with 14 bases in between. Germline V lookup: CDR1 SGHRS, CDR2 YFSETQ. The length of the CDR3 is 15 residues. In DNA, the CDR3 is TGCGCCAGCAGCTTGGCCCGGGGGAGCTATTACGAGCAGTACTTC. This encodes CASSLARGSYYEQYF.

The J gene is TRBJ1-2, the V gene TRBV5-4, with 7 bases matching TRBD1. This CDR3 region has 15 residues. In germline, CDR1 is SGHNT, CDR2 YYREEE (reference sequence). The V segment lost 4 bases and the J segment 1 base; nucleotides outside the gene matches: 7. The CDR3 DNA reads as TGTGCCAGCAGCCCCGCCGACAGGGTTAACTATGGCTACACCTTC. This gives the protein CASSPADRVNYGYTF.

V usage is TRBV11-1 and J usage is TRBJ2-6, with D perhaps matching TRBD1 (6 bases). Germline-derived CDR1 and CDR2 are SGHAT and FQDESV (reference sequence). V lost 6 bases to trimming and J lost 3 bases, with 12 bases between them. This CDR3 has 15 amino acids. The CDR3 loop is CASSSQGNGANVLTF. The CDR3 nucleotides read TGTGCCAGCAGTTCACAGGGAAATGGGGCCAACGTCCTGACTTTC.